The 22 T cell receptor beta chains below were found in one sample sequenced in a study of T cell responses to AZD1222 COVID-19 vaccine. Sequencing was performed with immunoSEQ multiplex PCR; in TCRdb, only in-frame clones are kept and a portion is missing. Among 110,000 to 150,000 clones, around 88% were seen once, and the ten largest hold approximately 3.4%. The sample was peripheral blood, taken on day 0 of AZD1222 vaccination. These receptors were collected from an adult in good health.

V gene TRBV10-3 combines with J gene TRBJ2-6; D not certain. The V and J ends lost 5 bases and 1 base respectively, with 6 bases between them. The CDR3 has 14 amino acids. Germline V CDR1 and CDR2: ENHRY, SYGVKD. CDR3: CAISSRSGANVLTF. CDR3 sequence (DNA): TGTGCCATCAGTTCCCGATCTGGGGCCAACGTCCTGACTTTC.

V gene TRBV19 combines with J gene TRBJ2-2; 9 positions agree with TRBD2. The V segment lost 10 bases and the J segment 7 bases; nucleotides outside the gene matches: 7. The length of the CDR3 is 13 residues. CDR1 is LNHDA, CDR2 SQIVND, per germline (reference sequence). The CDR3 coding sequence is TGTGCCATGCGGGAGGGCCTCGTCGGGGAGCTGTTTTTT. It yields the protein CAMREGLVGELFF.

This clone was detected a few times. The rearrangement links TRBV10-3 to TRBJ2-1, with TRBD2 matching 8 bases. The V gene end was trimmed by 3 bases and the J gene end by 6 bases; junction bases not matched to a gene: 13. This CDR3 spans 17 amino acids. The germline V gene has CDR1 ENHRY and CDR2 SYGVKD. CDR3 DNA: TGTGCCATCAGTGAAGGCCCGAAGGCGGGAGGTGGCAATGAGCAGTTCTTC. Protein sequence: CAISEGPKAGGGNEQFF.

V is TRBV29-1 and J is TRBJ1-2; D is uncertain. Per the germline V gene, CDR1 is SQVTM and CDR2 is ANQGSEA. The CDR3 sequence is 15 residues long. Trimming stripped 4 bases from V and 6 bases from J, with 21 bases between. CDR3 sequence reads: CSVVSRHIEADGYTF. Here the CDR3 DNA reads TGCAGCGTTGTAAGTAGGCATATTGAAGCAGATGGCTACACCTTC.

This rearrangement joins TRBV10-3 to TRBJ2-2, with TRBD2 identical over 15 bases. Germline CDR1 ENHRY, CDR2 SYGVKD. V dropped 6 bases and J dropped 2; count of bases not matched to a gene: 1. The CDR3 contains 16 residues. CDR3 loop: CAIRGLAGGNTGELFF. CDR3 coding DNA: TGTGCCATCAGGGGACTAGCGGGAGGTAACACCGGGGAGCTGTTTTTT.

The rearrangement links TRBV7-8 to TRBJ2-7, with D possibly called TRBD1 or TRBD2 (5 bases each). The CDR3 length is 16 residues. Germline V CDR1 and CDR2: SGHVS, FQNEAQ. Between the trimmed V and J ends, which lost 1 base and 2 bases, there was a span of 15 bases. CDR3 bases: TGTGCCAGCAGCTTAGATCAGGGCGGGTTAGCCTACGAGCAGTACTTC. This translates into CASSLDQGGLAYEQYF.

V and J are TRBV5-5 and TRBJ2-3, with 9 bases aligning to TRBD2. The CDR3 contains 16 residues. Germline trimming cut 3 bases from V and 0 bases from J; bases unmatched to any gene: 5. Germline loops: CDR1 SGHKS, CDR2 YYEKEE (reference sequence). In DNA, the CDR3 is TGTGCCAGCAGCTATAATAGCGGGGGTAGCACAGATACGCAGTATTTT. As protein: CASSYNSGGSTDTQYF.

V gene TRBV5-4 combines with J gene TRBJ1-2; a weak D match, TRBD1 (5 bases). Germline CDR1 reads SGHNT; CDR2 reads YYREEE (reference sequence). This CDR3 comprises 15 residues. V was shortened by 0 bases and J by 0 bases, with 9 bases between the two germline ends. CDR3 loop: CASSLGGTANYGYTF. CDR3 DNA sequence: TGTGCCAGCAGCTTGGGGGGGACCGCTAACTATGGCTACACCTTC.

J is TRBJ1-2 and V is TRBV24-1; D is unclear. V was trimmed by 1 base and J by 8 bases, leaving 7 bases between them. The CDR3 has 12 amino acids. Germline CDR1 and CDR2: KGHDR and SFDVKD. CDR3 sequence (DNA): TGTGCCACCAGTGATTTTGGAAGCGGCTACACCTTC. Amino acid sequence: CATSDFGSGYTF.

Here the CDR3 reads CASSPRGGIRNEQFF. The DNA of the CDR3 is TGCGCCAGCAGCCCTCGAGGGGGTATTCGGAATGAGCAGTTCTTC. V usage is TRBV5-1 and J usage is TRBJ2-1; the D gene is possibly TRBD1 (6 bases). The CDR3 is 15 amino acids. V lost 4 bases to trimming and J lost 7 bases, with 18 bases between them. Per germline, CDR1 SGHRS and CDR2 YFSETQ.

This clone has a handful of counts. CDR3 DNA: TGCAGCGTTGCTGCAGTCTCTGGAAACACCATATATTTT. Residues: CSVAAVSGNTIYF. The gene calls are TRBV29-1 and TRBJ1-3; D gene ambiguous. The germline V gene encodes CDR1 SQVTM and CDR2 ANQGSEA. V was clipped by 4 bases and J by 0 bases, with 7 bases between them. This CDR3 region has 13 residues.

The chain employs TRBV7-9 and TRBJ1-5, with D uncertain. Trimming removed 2 bases from V and 5 bases from J, with 4 bases in between. Per the germline V gene, CDR1 is SEHNR and CDR2 is FQNEAQ (reference sequence). The CDR3 length is 12 residues. The CDR3 loop reads CASSLSHQPQHF. Here the CDR3 DNA reads TGTGCCAGCAGCTTATCCCATCAGCCCCAGCATTTT.

This chain links TRBV28 with TRBJ2-3, with 8 bases identical to TRBD1. CDR1 and CDR2 from the germline V gene are MDHEN and SYDVKM. The CDR3 has 14 residues. The junction had 6 bases not matched to a gene; V was cut back by 3 bases and J by 7 bases. The CDR3 nucleotides read TGTGCCAGCAGTTTTCTTCAGGGGGCGAATACGCAGTATTTT. This translates into CASSFLQGANTQYF. The full variable domain, with the rest looked up from reference TRBV28 and TRBJ2-3, is DVKVTQSSRYLVKRTGEKVFLECVQDMDHENMFWYRQDPGLGLRLIYFSYDVKMKEKGDIPEGYSVSREKKERFSLILESASTNQTSMYLCASSFLQGANTQYFGPGTRLTVL.

The chain joins TRBV19 to TRBJ2-1; D gene unclear. This CDR3 spans 13 amino acids. The V and J ends lost 7 bases and 6 bases respectively, with 13 bases between them. Germline assignment: CDR1 LNHDA and CDR2 SQIVND (reference sequence). CDR3 nucleotide sequence: TGTGCCAGTAATTCGGATTTCGGCAATGAGCAGTTCTTC. The encoded protein is CASNSDFGNEQFF. Combining the CDR3 with reference TRBV19 and TRBJ2-1 gives the whole variable domain DGGITQSPKYLFRKEGQNVTLSCEQNLNHDAMYWYRQDPGQGLRLIYYSQIVNDFQKGDIAEGYSVSREKKESFPLTVTSAQKNPTAFYLCASNSDFGNEQFFGPGTRLTVL.

The chain links TRBV7-2 to TRBJ1-5; 8 nucleotides agree with TRBD1. The ends lost 5 bases at V and 6 bases at J; junction bases unmatched: 6. This CDR3 is 14 amino acids long. Germline V lookup: CDR1 SGHTA, CDR2 FQGNSA. The CDR3 is CASSPPTGAQPQHF. CDR3 sequence (DNA): TGTGCCAGCAGCCCACCGACAGGGGCTCAGCCCCAGCATTTT. Variable domain in full (rest from reference TRBV7-2 and TRBJ1-5): GAGVSQSPSNKVTEKGKDVELRCDPISGHTALYWYRQSLGQGLEFLIYFQGNSAPDKSGLPSDRFSAERTGGSVSTLTIQRTQQEDSAVYLCASSPPTGAQPQHFGDGTRLSIL.

V is TRBV7-8 and J is TRBJ2-7; D is perhaps TRBD2 (5 bases). The CDR3 runs 16 residues. The germline CDR1 and CDR2 sequences are SGHVS and FQNEAQ. The ends were cut back, 4 bases at V and 3 bases at J, with 19 bases in the middle. DNA of the CDR3: TGTGCCAGCAGCTCTGGGCTGGGAGAGGCCTTCTACGAGCAGTACTTC. Translating gives CASSSGLGEAFYEQYF.

This clone turned up a few times. The chain carries TRBV2 and TRBJ1-2, with D unresolved. This CDR3 has 11 amino acids. V was pared by 6 bases and J by 8 bases, with 10 bases between. The V gene's germline CDR1 is SNHLY and CDR2 FYNNEI. The CDR3 DNA follows: TGTGCCAGCAGCCTCGGACTGGGCTACACCTTC. This gives the protein CASSLGLGYTF. The full variable domain, its missing parts supplied by reference TRBV2 and TRBJ1-2, is EPEVTQTPSHQVTQMGQEVILRCVPISNHLYFYWYRQILGQKVEFLVSFYNNEISEKSEIFDDQFSVERPDGSNFTLKIRSTKLEDSAMYFCASSLGLGYTFGSGTRLTVV.

The chain couples TRBV30 to TRBJ1-2, with D possibly TRBD1 on 5 matching bases. The V end lost 3 bases, the J end lost 10 bases, and 30 bases lay between the germline ends. CDR1 is GTSNPN and CDR2 is SVGIG in the germline V gene (reference sequence). This CDR3 spans 17 amino acids. The CDR3 nucleotides read TGTGCCTGGAGAATAGTACTAGGGGTGGGAAGTAACCAGCTCTACACCTTC. This gives the protein CAWRIVLGVGSNQLYTF.

There are a few counts of this clone. The V and J genes are TRBV14 and TRBJ2-7; 7 bases match TRBD2. V gave up 4 bases and J gave up 0 bases; unmatched junction bases: 6. This CDR3 region has 15 residues. The V gene's germline CDR1 is SGHDN and CDR2 FVKESK. CDR3 sequence (DNA): TGTGCCAGCAGCCCGGCCCTAGCGGTCTCCTACGAGCAGTACTTC. Translation: CASSPALAVSYEQYF.

This clone is a singleton in its sample. The V call is TRBV6-5, the J call TRBJ2-7; D gene unclear. Looked up from germline, CDR1 is MNHEY and CDR2 is SVGAGI. V was clipped by 7 bases and J by 3 bases, with 7 bases between them. The CDR3 extends over 11 amino acids. CDR3 bases: TGTGCCAGCACTGGGCTCTACGAGCAGTACTTC. It is translated as CASTGLYEQYF.

The table lists this clone with a count of one. The chain is built from TRBV11-3 and TRBJ2-7, with D unresolved. Germline loops: CDR1 SGHNT, CDR2 YENEEA. V was cut by 1 base and J by 9 bases, with 13 bases left in between. This CDR3 has 13 residues. This CDR3 reads CASSLVLRVGQYF. The CDR3 DNA reads as TGTGCCAGCAGCTTAGTCCTTCGGGTCGGGCAGTACTTC.

The rearrangement links TRBV24-1 to TRBJ1-4; 9 positions match TRBD1. Germline V gene sequence: CDR1 KGHDR, CDR2 SFDVKD. V lost 6 bases to trimming and J lost 6 bases; unmatched junction nucleotides: 7. CDR3 length: 15 residues. The CDR3 nucleotides read TGTGCCACCAGTCCCCCTAGGACAGGGGATGAAAAACTGTTTTTT. This codes for CATSPPRTGDEKLFF.